The T cell receptor beta chain under discussion was sequenced for a study of T-cell reconstitution after alpha-beta-depleted transplantation in children. Unique molecular identifiers were used in preparing the TCRbeta library. TCRdb re-called the PCR reads with MiXCR, one entry per CDR3 protein. In the table there are 170,000 or so distinct CDR3 sequences, around 7% of which are singletons. V was pared by 0 bases and J by 3 bases, with 5 bases of the junction left unmatched. CDR1 SGHRS and CDR2 YFSETQ come from the germline V gene. This CDR3 is 15 amino acids long. This clonotype was seen a few times.

The input for sequencing was PBMCs from the stem cell graft donor, taken from the stem cell graft. The chain is built from TRBV5-1 and TRBJ1-2; 7 nucleotides line up with TRBD1. This clonotype was sampled from a human donor who donated a stem cell graft to a child with Wiskott-Aldrich syndrome. CDR3 protein: CASSLVPRGDYGYTF. For the CDR3, the DNA is TGCGCCAGCAGCTTGGTCCCCAGGGGGGACTATGGCTACACCTTC.